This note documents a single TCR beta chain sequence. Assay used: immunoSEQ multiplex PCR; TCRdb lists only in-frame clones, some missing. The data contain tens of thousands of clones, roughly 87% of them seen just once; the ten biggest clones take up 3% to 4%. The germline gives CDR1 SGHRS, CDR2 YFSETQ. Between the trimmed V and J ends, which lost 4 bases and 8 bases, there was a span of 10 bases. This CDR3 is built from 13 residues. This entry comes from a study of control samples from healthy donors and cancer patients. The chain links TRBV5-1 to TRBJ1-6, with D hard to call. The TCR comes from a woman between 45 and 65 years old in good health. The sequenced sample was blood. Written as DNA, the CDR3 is TGCGCCAGCAGCGCTCGTATGGATTCACCCCTCCACTTT. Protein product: CASSARMDSPLHF.